A selection of T cell receptor beta chains follows, all from one sample in a study of cytomegalovirus exposure and HLA in healthy donors. The assay was immunoSEQ multiplex PCR, and TCRdb's table has in-frame clones only and misses some. The top ten hold roughly 3.2% of the sample, which has some 150,000 clones, around 80% seen once. Sample: PBMCs. The origin of the receptors is a man between 18 and 29 years old in good health and CMV-seropositive. The conserved cysteine and the conserved F or W are not part of the CDR3 here. The D gene is left open where the match is weak.

D gene | J gene | V gene | CDR3 protein
TRBD1 | TRBJ1-2 | TRBV28 | ASRGQGHYGYT
- | TRBJ1-2 | TRBV18 | ASSPRRGDEGAYGYT
- | TRBJ2-1 | TRBV11-2 | ASSLATGEGNEQF
- | TRBJ1-4 | TRBV5-4 | ASSLQQVNEKLF
- | TRBJ2-7 | TRBV6-5 | ASSPSAAPDEQY
- | TRBJ1-4 | TRBV7-9 | ASSPVATNEKLF
- | TRBJ1-2 | TRBV11-2 | ASSLDTNYGYT
TRBD1 | TRBJ1-5 | TRBV27 | ASSAGRDRAIFNQPQH
- | TRBJ1-1 | TRBV5-1 | ASSPTLGRATEAF
TRBD1 | TRBJ1-5 | TRBV18 | ASSAIAPRTGALEGNQPQH
TRBD1 | TRBJ1-1 | TRBV19 | ASSLMTGRNTEAF
- | TRBJ1-1 | TRBV7-2 | ASSLARGLSNTEAF
TRBD1 | TRBJ2-3 | TRBV5-1 | ASSLTGGGDTQY
- | TRBJ1-1 | TRBV7-9 | SSSLVGMNTEAF
TRBD2 | TRBJ2-4 | TRBV9 | ASSVGGIAKNIQY
TRBD2 | TRBJ2-1 | TRBV30 | AWSQGSGRNEQF
- | TRBJ2-1 | TRBV5-1 | ASSLYAGTSYNEQF
- | TRBJ2-7 | TRBV11-2 | ASNYGDSYEQY
TRBD2 | TRBJ2-7 | TRBV6-5 | ASKASGPYEQY
- | TRBJ1-2 | TRBV18 | ASSQQPNYGYT
TRBD2 | TRBJ2-3 | TRBV9 | ASSVVTSGIDTQY
TRBD2 | TRBJ2-1 | TRBV9 | ASSVAQGTSGVSYNEQF
TRBD2 | TRBJ2-7 | TRBV6-5 | ASGGSVYEQY
- | TRBJ2-7 | TRBV6-5 | ASRIADSSYEQY
- | TRBJ2-1 | TRBV18 | ASSPLAGEGYNEQF
- | - | TRBV29-1 | SVGVATHYEQY
- | TRBJ2-7 | TRBV7-9 | ASSLSVDSSYEQY
- | TRBJ1-2 | TRBV28 | ASSLLRGNYGYT
- | TRBJ2-2 | TRBV18 | ASSHMNTGELF
- | TRBJ1-1 | TRBV12-5 | ASGSGGATEAF
- | TRBJ2-7 | TRBV12-2 | ASRFPQGPTYEQY
- | TRBJ2-3 | TRBV9 | ASSVALQTTDTQY
TRBD2 | TRBJ2-7 | TRBV5-1 | ASSLDSGGYEQY
- | TRBJ2-7 | TRBV5-1 | ASSPTGAYEQY
TRBD1 | TRBJ1-2 | TRBV6-1 | ASSGKGTGGNYGYT
- | TRBJ1-2 | TRBV6-1 | ASSERPGGNYGYT
TRBD2 | TRBJ2-1 | TRBV13 | ASSSQREMGNEQF
- | TRBJ1-2 | TRBV7-9 | SSSLEVATALYGYT
- | TRBJ1-5 | TRBV5-6 | ASSFRDQPQH
- | TRBJ2-4 | TRBV6-6 | ASLTVNIQY
TRBD1 | TRBJ1-2 | TRBV19 | ASDRRDRGGYT
- | TRBJ2-3 | TRBV5-1 | ASSLYTGTPDTQY
- | TRBJ1-2 | TRBV6-1 | ASSEGDSKDVHRGYT